The subject of this entry is one T cell receptor (beta chain). Here immunoSEQ multiplex PCR was the method, and the copy in TCRdb shows in-frame clones only, minus some. The top ten clones hold 3% to 3.5% of a sample with just under 70,000 clones, approximately 84% of them seen once. This entry is derived from a study of neoadjuvant anti-PD-1 for oral cavity cancer. Time point in this sample: after neoadjuvant nivolumab, at surgical resection. The TCR sequence derives from a person between 40 and 85 years old with oral cavity squamous cell carcinoma. The sample here was PBMCs, taken after nivolumab (anti-PD-1) treatment.

The CDR3 here is CASTNSGPYNEQFF. CDR3 bases: TGTGCCAGCACCAATAGCGGACCTTACAATGAGCAGTTCTTC. The gene calls are TRBV27 and TRBJ2-1, with D possibly being TRBD2 (6 bases). Per germline, CDR1 MNHEY and CDR2 SMNVEV (reference sequence). The CDR3 totals 14 residues. V shed 7 bases and J shed 4 bases, with 14 bases lying between them.